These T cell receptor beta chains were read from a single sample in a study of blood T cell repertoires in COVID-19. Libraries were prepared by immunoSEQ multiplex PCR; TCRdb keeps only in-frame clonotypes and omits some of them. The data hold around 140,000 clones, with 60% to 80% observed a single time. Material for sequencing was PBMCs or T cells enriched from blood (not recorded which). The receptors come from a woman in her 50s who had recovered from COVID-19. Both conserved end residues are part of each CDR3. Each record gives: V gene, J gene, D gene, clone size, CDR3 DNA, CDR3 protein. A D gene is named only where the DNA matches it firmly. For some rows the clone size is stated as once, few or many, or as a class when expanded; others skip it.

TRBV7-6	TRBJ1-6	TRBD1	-	TGTGCCAGCAGCTTACTCGACAGGGACAGCTCCTATAATTCACCCCTCCACTTT	CASSLLDRDSSYNSPLHF
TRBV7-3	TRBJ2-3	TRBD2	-	TGTGCCAGCAGCCGCGGGGGTGCGGAGGTAGATACGCAGTATTTT	CASSRGGAEVDTQYF
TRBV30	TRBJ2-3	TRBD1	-	TGTGCCTGGAGTATTAGGGGGCAGGATACGCAGTATTTT	CAWSIRGQDTQYF
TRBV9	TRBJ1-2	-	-	TGTGCCAGCAGCGTAGTGGAGGGGCCAACTTATGGCTACACCTTC	CASSVVEGPTYGYTF
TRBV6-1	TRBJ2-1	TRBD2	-	TGTGCCAGCAGTGACCGTAGCGGGGGAGACAGCTCCTACAATGAGCAGTTCTTC	CASSDRSGGDSSYNEQFF
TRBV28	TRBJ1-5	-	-	TGTGCCAGCAGTTTCTTAGAGTATAGCAATCAGCCCCAGCATTTT	CASSFLEYSNQPQHF
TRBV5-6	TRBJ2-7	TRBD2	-	TGTGCCAGCAGCCGTGGGACTAGCGGGAGTGTCGAGCAGTACTTC	CASSRGTSGSVEQYF
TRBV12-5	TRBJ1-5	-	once	TGTGCTAGTGGTTTGCCGAGGCAGCCCCAGCATTTT	CASGLPRQPQHF
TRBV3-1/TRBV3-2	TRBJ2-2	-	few	TGTGCCAGCAGCCAAGAGAAAAAGGGAGCGGGGGAGCTGTTTTTT	CASSQEKKGAGELFF
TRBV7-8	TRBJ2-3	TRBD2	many	TGTGCCAGCAGCTTAGGGGACGGCGGGAGACGGGCAGATACGCAGTATTTT	CASSLGDGGRRADTQYF
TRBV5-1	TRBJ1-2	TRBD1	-	TGCGCCAGCAGCGGGACAGTCTTGTCTGGCTACACCTTC	CASSGTVLSGYTF
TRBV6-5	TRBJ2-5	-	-	TGTGCCAGCACCGCTAGCCGGGACTCAGAGACCCAGTACTTC	CASTASRDSETQYF
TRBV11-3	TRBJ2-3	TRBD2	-	TGTGCCAGTCGCTGGTGGGGAGGGGATACGCAGTATTTT	CASRWWGGDTQYF
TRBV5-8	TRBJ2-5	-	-	TGTGCCAGCAGCCATACCCGAACTAGCCTTCTCCAAGAGACCCAGTACTTC	CASSHTRTSLLQETQYF
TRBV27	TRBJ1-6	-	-	TGTGCCAGCAGTTCCCCCGGGGGGGGGAATTCACCCCTCCACTTT	CASSSPGGGNSPLHF
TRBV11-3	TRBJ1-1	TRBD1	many	TGTGCCAGCAGCACACGACAGGGTCCGACTACTGAAGCTTTCTTT	CASSTRQGPTTEAFF
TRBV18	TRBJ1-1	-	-	TGTGCCAGCTCACCAGGGCAGGCCACAAACACTGAAGCTTTCTTT	CASSPGQATNTEAFF
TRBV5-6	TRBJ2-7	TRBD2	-	TGTGCCAGCAGCTTTCAGCGGGAGGGGGACGAGCAGTACTTC	CASSFQREGDEQYF
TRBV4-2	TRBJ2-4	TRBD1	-	TGTGCCAGCAGCCAAGATCGAGGACAGGGGGAGAAAAACATTCAGTACTTC	CASSQDRGQGEKNIQYF
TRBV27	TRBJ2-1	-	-	TGTGCCACGGGTCAGCCCTCCTACAATGAGCAGTTCTTC	CATGQPSYNEQFF
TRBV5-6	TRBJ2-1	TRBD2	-	TGTGCCAGCAGCGTCGGGCTAGCGGGGGGCAATGAGCAGTTCTTC	CASSVGLAGGNEQFF
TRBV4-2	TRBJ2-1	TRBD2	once	TGTGCCAGCAGCCAACGGACTAGCGGGGGGGCTGCGTCCTACAATGAGCAGTTCTTC	CASSQRTSGGAASYNEQFF
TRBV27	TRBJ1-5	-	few	TGTGCCAGCAGTTTATTAGGCGGTTTAAGCAATCAGCCCCAGCATTTT	CASSLLGGLSNQPQHF
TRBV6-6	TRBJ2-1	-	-	TGTGCCAGCAGGGAGGAATCTCATCAGTTCTTC	CASREESHQFF
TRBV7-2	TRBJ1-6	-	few	TGTGCCAGCAGTCGTCAACTCGGACAGAATTCACCCCTCCACTTT	CASSRQLGQNSPLHF
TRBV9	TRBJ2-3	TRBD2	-	TGTGCCAGCAGCGCTCGGCGGGGGGCCACAGATACGCAGTATTTT	CASSARRGATDTQYF
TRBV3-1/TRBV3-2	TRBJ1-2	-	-	TGTGCCAGCAGCCAAATTCCCCTCTCTTATGGCTACACCTTC	CASSQIPLSYGYTF
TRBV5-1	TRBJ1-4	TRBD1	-	TGCGCCAGCAGCCCGGACAGGGGAAGTGAAAAACTGTTTTTT	CASSPDRGSEKLFF
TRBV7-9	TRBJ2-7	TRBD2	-	TGTGCCAGCAGCGGGGACGCGGGGCGCGGGAGGTCGGGCGAGCAGTACTTC	CASSGDAGRGRSGEQYF